The T cell receptor beta chain under discussion was sequenced for a study of T cells in Graves' hyperthyroidism and ophthalmopathy. Turning to the study itself: The blood sample was taken at first diagnosis, before treatment began.

Amplified TCR beta CDR3 regions derived from RNA transcripts. The HTBI set primed first-round TCR CDR3 RT-PCR. TCRdb fed the multiplex PCR reads into MiXCR, producing one record per CDR3 protein. The sample carries nearly 600,000 distinct CDR3 sequences, over 11% recorded once. Among the patients, aged 18 to 65, hyperthyroidism was newly diagnosed and had lasted under 2 months. Investigators excluded patients with uncontrolled infection, other autoimmune disease, pregnancy or lactation. Orbital computed tomography and thyroid ultrasound, together with serum TRAb and thyroxine and clinical symptoms, were used for diagnoses. The length of the CDR3 is 14 residues. Germline V gene sequence: CDR1 SEHNR, CDR2 FQNEAQ (reference sequence). The J segment lost 4 bases and the V segment lost 3 bases, leaving 6 bases of the junction unmatched.

The source material was blood. This TCR derives from a woman in her thirties with Graves' hyperthyroidism that later progressed to Graves' ophthalmopathy. This chain links TRBV7-9 with TRBJ2-7, with 7 bases aligning to TRBD1. The CDR3 spells CASSFAGTAYEQYF. The CDR3 nucleotides read TGTGCCAGCAGCTTTGCCGGGACAGCGTACGAGCAGTACTTC.